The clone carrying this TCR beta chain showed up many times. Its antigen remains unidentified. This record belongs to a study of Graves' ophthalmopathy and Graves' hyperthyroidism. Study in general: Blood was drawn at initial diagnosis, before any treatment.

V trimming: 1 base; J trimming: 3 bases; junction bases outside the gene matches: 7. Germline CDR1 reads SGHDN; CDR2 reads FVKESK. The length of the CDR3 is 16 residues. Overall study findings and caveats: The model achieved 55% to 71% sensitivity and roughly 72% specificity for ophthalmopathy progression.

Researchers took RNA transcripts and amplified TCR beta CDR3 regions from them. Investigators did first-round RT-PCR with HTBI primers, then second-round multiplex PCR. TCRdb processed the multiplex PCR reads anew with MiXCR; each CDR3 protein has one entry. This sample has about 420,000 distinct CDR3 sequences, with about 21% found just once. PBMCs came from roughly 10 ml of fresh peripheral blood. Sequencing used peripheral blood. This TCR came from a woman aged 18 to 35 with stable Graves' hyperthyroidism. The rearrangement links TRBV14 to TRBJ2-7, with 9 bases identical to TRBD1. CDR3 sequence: CASSQAAGTGNYEQYF. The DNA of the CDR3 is TGTGCCAGCAGCCAAGCGGCCGGGACAGGGAACTACGAGCAGTACTTC.